What follows describes a single TCR beta chain. Its target is not known. These data originate in a study of T cells after yellow fever vaccination. Findings and limits, study-wide: Only a small proportion of the clonotypes turned up in both the CD4 and the CD8 compartments, likely arising from convergent recombination.

V was trimmed by 0 bases and J by 1 base, leaving 6 bases between them. The CDR3 is 14 residues long. Germline V gene data show CDR1 as KGHSH and CDR2 as LQKENI. TCRdb re-called the 5' RACE reads through MiXCR, storing one row per CDR3 protein. The data contain a few hundred thousand distinct CDR3 sequences, more than 3% of them seen just once; the ten biggest clones take up around 3.2%. The sample here was CD4+ T cells sorted from PBMCs, taken 10 days after the yellow fever booster vaccination. The clonotype comes from a man aged 18-30 years who received the YFV17D yellow fever vaccine. The gene calls are TRBV18 and TRBJ2-5; TRBD1 is a possible D gene (5 bases). The CDR3 region has the DNA TGTGCCAGCTCACCACCCACAGGCCAAGAGACCCAGTACTTC. Protein sequence: CASSPPTGQETQYF.